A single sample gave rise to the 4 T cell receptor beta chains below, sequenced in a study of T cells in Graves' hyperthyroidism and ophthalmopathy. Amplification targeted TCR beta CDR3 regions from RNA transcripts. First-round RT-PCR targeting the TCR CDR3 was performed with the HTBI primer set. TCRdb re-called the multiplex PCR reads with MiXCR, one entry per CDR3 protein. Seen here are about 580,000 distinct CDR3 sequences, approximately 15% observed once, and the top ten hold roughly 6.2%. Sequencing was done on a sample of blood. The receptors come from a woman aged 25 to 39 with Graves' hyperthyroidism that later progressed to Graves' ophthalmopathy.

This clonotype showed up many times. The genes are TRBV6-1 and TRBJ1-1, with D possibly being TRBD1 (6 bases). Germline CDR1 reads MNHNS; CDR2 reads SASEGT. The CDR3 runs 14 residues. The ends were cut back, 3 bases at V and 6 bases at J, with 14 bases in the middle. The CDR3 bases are TGTGCCAGCAGTGACCCAGGGGAGGGATCTGAAGCTTTCTTT. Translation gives CASSDPGEGSEAFF.

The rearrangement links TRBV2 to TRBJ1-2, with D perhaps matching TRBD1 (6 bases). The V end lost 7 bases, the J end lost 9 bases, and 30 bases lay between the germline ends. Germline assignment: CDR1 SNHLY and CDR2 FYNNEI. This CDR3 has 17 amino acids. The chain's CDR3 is CASNPASYVLSGDSYTF. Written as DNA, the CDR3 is TGTGCCAGCAACCCGGCGAGTTATGTTTTGTCAGGGGATAGCTACACCTTC. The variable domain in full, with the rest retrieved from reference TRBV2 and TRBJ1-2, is EPEVTQTPSHQVTQMGQEVILRCVPISNHLYFYWYRQILGQKVEFLVSFYNNEISEKSEIFDDQFSVERPDGSNFTLKIRSTKLEDSAMYFCASNPASYVLSGDSYTFGSGTRLTVV.

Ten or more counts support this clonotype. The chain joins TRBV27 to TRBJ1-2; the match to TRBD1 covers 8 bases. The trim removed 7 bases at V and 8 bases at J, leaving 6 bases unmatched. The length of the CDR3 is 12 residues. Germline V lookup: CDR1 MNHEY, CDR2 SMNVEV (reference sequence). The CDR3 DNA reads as TGTGCCAGCAAAGAGACAGGGGTCGGCTACACCTTC. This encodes CASKETGVGYTF.

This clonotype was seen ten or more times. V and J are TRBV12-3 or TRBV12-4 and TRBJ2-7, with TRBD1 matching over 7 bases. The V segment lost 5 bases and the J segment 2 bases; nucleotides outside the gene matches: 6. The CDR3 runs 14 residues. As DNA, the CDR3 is TGTGCCAGCAGTCCTGGGGGACAGCCCTACGAGCAGTACTTC. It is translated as CASSPGGQPYEQYF.